This T cell receptor (beta chain) originates from a study of metastatic and nonmetastatic thyroid tumors. The wider study: Repertoire comparisons spanned blood and tumor or nodule tissue from malignant and benign thyroid patients.

Trimming shortened V by 7 bases and J by 3 bases, and 14 bases separated the two germline ends. Germline CDR1 is MRHNA and CDR2 is SNTAGT. The CDR3 has 14 amino acids. TCRdb called clones again from the PCR reads with MiXCR. The sample holds 20,000 or so clones, 20% to 25% seen once. Among the patients, none had received any treatment before thyroid surgery. Study-wide results and limits: Across blood and tumor, TCR beta diversity in malignant thyroid tumors was reportedly significantly higher than in benign nodules.

This clone was seen a handful of times. The antigen is unknown. The TCR comes from a female donor with papillary thyroid cancer or a benign thyroid nodule (not recorded which). Some clones in this sample may be carry-over from other donors' samples. Input material: adjacent normal tissue. The chain has TRBV6-4 and TRBJ2-3; D may match TRBD1 or TRBD2 (6 bases each). The CDR3 bases are TGTGCCAGCATCCAACAGGGAGGTACAGATACGCAGTATTTT. It specifies CASIQQGGTDTQYF.